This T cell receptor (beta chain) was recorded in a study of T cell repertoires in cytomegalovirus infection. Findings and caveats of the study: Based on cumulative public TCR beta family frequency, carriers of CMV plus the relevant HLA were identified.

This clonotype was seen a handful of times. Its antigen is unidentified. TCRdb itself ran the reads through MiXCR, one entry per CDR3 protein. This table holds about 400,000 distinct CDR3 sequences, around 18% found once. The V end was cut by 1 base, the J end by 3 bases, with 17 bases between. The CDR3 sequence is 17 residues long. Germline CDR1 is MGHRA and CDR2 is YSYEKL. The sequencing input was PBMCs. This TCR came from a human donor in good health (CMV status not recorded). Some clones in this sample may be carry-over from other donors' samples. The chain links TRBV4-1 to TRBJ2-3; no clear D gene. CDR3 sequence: CASSQGVIETGTDTQYF. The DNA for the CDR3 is TGCGCCAGCAGCCAAGGGGTGATAGAGACCGGAACAGATACGCAGTATTTT.